This T cell receptor beta chain was captured by sequencing in a study of the immune and genomic landscape of osteosarcoma. Whole-study results and caveats: Five cases had a single hyperexpanded clone dominating the repertoire, all with fewer than 100 T-cell clonotypes. Productive clonality stayed low overall, though C3 exceeded C1.

The CDR3 totals 12 residues. The V end lost 1 base, the J end lost 7 bases, and 8 bases lay between the germline ends. Germline V gene lookup returns CDR1 SGHTA and CDR2 FQGNSA. This clone has more than one count but fewer than ten. Its antigen is unknown. Using immunoSEQ multiplex PCR, the repertoire was profiled, and TCRdb retains in-frame clones only, with some absent. The repertoire holds over 350 clones, with roughly 74% as singletons. This receptor was identified in a man aged 18-30 years with osteosarcoma. What was sequenced was metastatic tumor tissue from the lung. The chain combines TRBV7-2 with TRBJ2-7, with D tentatively TRBD2 (5 bases). CDR3 sequence: CASSLGSGEQYF. DNA of the CDR3: TGTGCCAGCAGCTTAGGCTCGGGAGAGCAGTACTTC.